Presented here are 23 T cell receptor beta chains from one specimen sequenced in a study of OX40 agonist ivuxolimab in advanced cancers. Profiled with immunoSEQ multiplex PCR; TCRdb holds only in-frame clones, not every one. The sample lists 72,000 or so clones; 70% to 90% were seen once. Sequenced here: CD4+ or CD8+ T cells sorted from blood, sampled in a trial of the OX40 agonist ivuxolimab. Receptors originate from an adult with an advanced solid tumor such as melanoma, head and neck, liver or kidney cancer.

The V call is TRBV18, the J call TRBJ2-3, with 9 bases that match TRBD2. V was pared by 4 bases and J by 4 bases, with 6 bases of the junction left unmatched. The CDR3 runs 15 residues. Germline CDR1 and CDR2: KGHSH and LQKENI. The CDR3 sequence: CASSQIAGAADTQYF. As DNA, the CDR3 is TGTGCCAGCTCACAAATAGCGGGAGCGGCAGATACGCAGTATTTT.

V and J are TRBV2 and TRBJ1-1; D remains ambiguous. There are 13 residues in the CDR3. Germline-derived CDR1 and CDR2 are SNHLY and FYNNEI. The V gene lost 3 bases and the J gene lost 4 bases, with 9 bases spanning the gap. The CDR3 nucleotides are TGTGCCAGCAGTGAGACCGATTTCACTGAAGCTTTCTTT. It specifies CASSETDFTEAFF. Filled out from reference TRBV2 and TRBJ1-1, the complete variable domain reads EPEVTQTPSHQVTQMGQEVILRCVPISNHLYFYWYRQILGQKVEFLVSFYNNEISEKSEIFDDQFSVERPDGSNFTLKIRSTKLEDSAMYFCASSETDFTEAFFGQGTRLTVV.

J is TRBJ1-1 and V is TRBV27, with 10 bases identical to TRBD1. Germline assignment: CDR1 MNHEY and CDR2 SMNVEV (reference sequence). This CDR3 spans 13 amino acids. The trim removed 3 bases at V and 11 bases at J, leaving 6 bases unmatched. This CDR3 reads CASSFKGGQGAFF. The DNA of the CDR3 is TGTGCCAGCAGTTTTAAGGGGGGACAGGGGGCTTTCTTT.

V and J are TRBV2 and TRBJ2-2; perhaps TRBD1 as D (6 bases). This CDR3 is 13 amino acids long. V was shortened by 8 bases and J by 7 bases, with 14 bases between the two germline ends. The germline V gene encodes CDR1 SNHLY and CDR2 FYNNEI. The CDR3 sequence: CASVTQGRGELFF. The CDR3 DNA follows: TGTGCCAGCGTAACTCAGGGGCGCGGGGAGCTGTTTTTT.

The chain joins TRBV5-4 to TRBJ2-5; D may be TRBD1 (7 bases). CDR1 is SGHNT and CDR2 is YYREEE in the germline V gene (reference sequence). Deletions cut 4 bases from V and 6 bases from J, with 16 bases between. The CDR3 length is 14 residues. Written as DNA, the CDR3 is TGTGCCAGCAGCCCGCGGGAACAGGGGAAGACCCAGTACTTC. Translating gives CASSPREQGKTQYF.

The gene calls are TRBV12-5 and TRBJ1-1, with a possible D match to TRBD1 (6 bases). Trimming cost V 6 bases and J 2 bases, with 10 bases left between them. There are 13 residues in the CDR3. Germline values: CDR1 LGHNT, CDR2 FRNRAP. As DNA, the CDR3 is TGTGCTAGTGGGAACAGGGTAAACACTGAAGCTTTCTTT. It is translated as CASGNRVNTEAFF.

This clone was counted once. The rearrangement joins TRBV7-2 to TRBJ2-1; the match to TRBD2 covers 8 bases. Germline assignment: CDR1 SGHTA and CDR2 FQGNSA. The trim removed 1 base at V and 4 bases at J, leaving 3 bases unmatched. CDR3 length equals 15 residues. The CDR3 is CASSLDSGDYNEQFF. The CDR3, as DNA: TGTGCCAGCAGCTTAGATAGCGGGGATTACAATGAGCAGTTCTTC. The full variable domain, completed using reference TRBV7-2 and TRBJ2-1, is GAGVSQSPSNKVTEKGKDVELRCDPISGHTALYWYRQSLGQGLEFLIYFQGNSAPDKSGLPSDRFSAERTGGSVSTLTIQRTQQEDSAVYLCASSLDSGDYNEQFFGPGTRLTVL.

The rearrangement links TRBV2 to TRBJ2-2; D is undetermined. Trimming removed 8 bases at V and 0 bases at J, with 7 bases between. The CDR3 runs to 13 residues. The germline gives CDR1 SNHLY, CDR2 FYNNEI. The CDR3 reads CASGKANTGELFF. The CDR3 nucleotides are TGTGCCAGCGGAAAAGCGAACACCGGGGAGCTGTTTTTT.

The chain joins TRBV7-8 to TRBJ1-2; D not certain. Trimming pared 4 bases from V and 3 bases from J, leaving 9 bases between. Germline CDR1 is SGHVS and CDR2 is FQNEAQ. CDR3 length: 13 amino acids. The CDR3 nucleotides read TGTGCCAGCAGCTCCAGACGGGACTATGGCTACACCTTC. Residues: CASSSRRDYGYTF. The whole variable domain, remainder taken from reference TRBV7-8 and TRBJ1-2, is GAGVSQSPRYKVAKRGQDVALRCDPISGHVSLFWYQQALGQGPEFLTYFQNEAQLDKSGLPSDRFFAERPEGSVSTLKIQRTQQEDSAVYLCASSSRRDYGYTFGSGTRLTVV.

This chain joins TRBV6-5 and TRBJ2-7, with D perhaps TRBD1 (6 bases). CDR3 size: 13 residues. The V and J ends lost 5 bases and 2 bases respectively, with 10 bases between them. Germline CDR1 MNHEY, CDR2 SVGAGI. DNA for the CDR3: TGTGCCAGCAGTGACAGGATAACCTACGAGCAGTACTTC. Its protein is CASSDRITYEQYF.

This clone was detected only once. J is TRBJ2-7 and V is TRBV7-9; weak D call: TRBD1 (5 bases). CDR1 and CDR2 (germline): SEHNR, FQNEAQ (reference sequence). This CDR3 contains 13 residues. The V and J ends lost 7 bases and 7 bases respectively, with 17 bases between them. The CDR3 spells CASNTGSLLEQYF. The DNA of the CDR3 is TGTGCCAGCAACACAGGATCCCTCTTGGAGCAGTACTTC.

The V call is TRBV7-9, the J call TRBJ2-5; D might be TRBD2 (5 bases). The CDR3 is 14 residues long. V shed 2 bases and J shed 5 bases, with 12 bases lying between them. The germline CDR1 and CDR2 sequences are SEHNR and FQNEAQ (reference sequence). The CDR3 DNA is TGTGCCAGCAGCTTAATGGAGGCCCTGGAGACCCAGTACTTC. Its protein is CASSLMEALETQYF.

This chain joins TRBV6-5 and TRBJ2-1; a weak D match, TRBD2 (7 bases). Trimming pared 0 bases from V and 6 bases from J, leaving 9 bases between. This CDR3 is 14 amino acids long. Germline V gene data show CDR1 as MNHEY and CDR2 as SVGAGI. Here the CDR3 reads CASSYSGGANEQFF. The CDR3 DNA sequence: TGTGCCAGCAGTTACTCGGGGGGGGCCAATGAGCAGTTCTTC.

The CDR3: CASSITGNNQPQHF. CDR3 coding DNA: TGTGCCAGTAGTATTACAGGGAACAATCAGCCCCAGCATTTT. The chain recombines TRBV19 with TRBJ1-5; possible D gene TRBD1, 6 bases. The CDR3 covers 14 residues. The germline V gene encodes CDR1 LNHDA and CDR2 SQIVND (reference sequence). V lost 3 bases to trimming and J lost 3 bases, with 9 bases between them. The entire variable domain, with the rest obtained from reference TRBV19 and TRBJ1-5, is as follows: DGGITQSPKYLFRKEGQNVTLSCEQNLNHDAMYWYRQDPGQGLRLIYYSQIVNDFQKGDIAEGYSVSREKKESFPLTVTSAQKNPTAFYLCASSITGNNQPQHFGDGTRLSIL.

This clone was seen only a few times. The chain recombines TRBV10-3 with TRBJ1-2; D call uncertain. The V and J ends lost 3 bases and 8 bases respectively, with 13 bases between them. The CDR3 length is 13 residues. Germline loops: CDR1 ENHRY, CDR2 SYGVKD. CDR3 sequence (DNA): TGTGCCATCAGTGATTTATATTCAGGAGGCTACACCTTC. Its protein is CAISDLYSGGYTF.

This clone is a singleton in its sample. V gene TRBV28 combines with J gene TRBJ2-3; no clear D gene. The germline gives CDR1 MDHEN, CDR2 SYDVKM. Trimming pared 2 bases from V and 4 bases from J, leaving 4 bases between. This CDR3 has 12 residues. The CDR3 loop reads CASSLPPDTQYF. The CDR3 DNA reads as TGTGCCAGCAGTTTACCCCCAGATACGCAGTATTTT.

This clone was seen more than once but under ten times. The chain joins TRBV28 to TRBJ1-3; D unclear. Looked up from germline, CDR1 is MDHEN and CDR2 is SYDVKM. CDR3 length: 15 residues. V was trimmed by 4 bases and J by 0 bases, leaving 10 bases between them. The CDR3 is CASSSMGSSGNTIYF. The CDR3 DNA reads as TGTGCCAGCAGTTCGATGGGGAGCTCTGGAAACACCATATATTTT.

The J gene is TRBJ2-1, the V gene TRBV5-1; the match to TRBD1 covers 7 bases. The J segment lost 2 bases and the V segment lost 2 bases, leaving 7 bases of the junction unmatched. From germline, CDR1 is SGHRS and CDR2 YFSETQ. This CDR3 contains 16 residues. CDR3 coding DNA: TGCGCCAGCAGCTTCAAGTCAGGGGGAGCCTACAATGAGCAGTTCTTC. This codes for CASSFKSGGAYNEQFF.

The chain is built from TRBV27 and TRBJ2-2; D is unclear. In germline, CDR1 is MNHEY, CDR2 SMNVEV (reference sequence). The length of the CDR3 is 13 residues. V lost 4 bases and J 6 bases, leaving 9 bases between the germline ends. As DNA, the CDR3 is TGTGCCAGCAGTTCATTAGTTCCCGGGGAGCTGTTTTTT. This encodes CASSSLVPGELFF.

This clone is a singleton in its sample. The same CDR3 arises from other DNA sequences in this sample as well. The chain carries TRBV5-1 and TRBJ2-1; TRBD1 might be the D (8 bases). V was cut by 4 bases and J by 4 bases, with 15 bases left in between. The V gene's germline CDR1 is SGHRS and CDR2 YFSETQ. The CDR3 is made up of 15 amino acids. For the CDR3, the DNA is TGCGCCAGCAGCCTTGGACAGGGAGGGTACAATGAGCAGTTCTTC. It yields the protein CASSLGQGGYNEQFF.

This clone showed up just a few times. J is TRBJ1-5 and V is TRBV28; D not certain. Germline V gene lookup returns CDR1 MDHEN and CDR2 SYDVKM. V was pared by 7 bases and J by 2 bases, with 6 bases between. The CDR3 length is 12 residues. CDR3 in DNA: TGTGCCAGCACGGCAGGCAATCAGCCCCAGCATTTT. Translated: CASTAGNQPQHF.

The rearrangement joins TRBV5-5 to TRBJ1-6; possibly TRBD1 for D (5 bases). The V and J ends lost 3 bases and 10 bases respectively, with 17 bases between them. The CDR3 runs 15 residues. CDR1 is SGHKS and CDR2 is YYEKEE in the germline V gene (reference sequence). Written as DNA, the CDR3 is TGTGCCAGCAGCTCCCGATCCGGGACTTGGTCACCCCTCCACTTT. Protein: CASSSRSGTWSPLHF.

The J gene is TRBJ2-7, the V gene TRBV7-2, with 8 bases matching TRBD2. The V and J ends lost 1 base and 2 bases, in that order; junction bases with no gene match: 7. The CDR3 is 16 residues long. Germline V gene lookup returns CDR1 SGHTA and CDR2 FQGNSA. CDR3 nucleotides: TGTGCCAGCAGCTTAGTGTCCTACGGGGGGGCCTACGAGCAGTACTTC. It yields the protein CASSLVSYGGAYEQYF.